This record looks at one T cell receptor (beta chain) sequence and its context. Per germline, CDR1 KGHDR and CDR2 SFDVKD. J lost 0 bases, V lost 3 bases, and 3 bases had no gene match. This CDR3 region has 17 residues. This specimen belongs to a study of blood T cell repertoires in COVID-19. Overall study: From T cells, B-cell-depleted T cells, or PBMCs came the material, which was cDNA or gDNA.

The authors' processing: Estimation of nucleated cell counts was performed using reference gene primer amplification. The repertoire was sequenced with immunoSEQ multiplex PCR; TCRdb's copy has only in-frame clones and lacks some. The V and J calls and the clone size are those of that table, but D and trimming were determined from the DNA. The sample includes about 160,000 clones, approximately 81% seen only once; the top ten take roughly 3%. This chain joins TRBV24-1 and TRBJ2-3; 12 nucleotides align to TRBD2. The TCR originated in a human donor with acute or convalescent COVID-19. The donor label of this sample is uncertain. Sequenced material: peripheral blood. CDR3 nucleotides: TGTGCCACCAGTGATATTACTAGCGGGGGGAGCACAGATACGCAGTATTTT. Protein product: CATSDITSGGSTDTQYF.